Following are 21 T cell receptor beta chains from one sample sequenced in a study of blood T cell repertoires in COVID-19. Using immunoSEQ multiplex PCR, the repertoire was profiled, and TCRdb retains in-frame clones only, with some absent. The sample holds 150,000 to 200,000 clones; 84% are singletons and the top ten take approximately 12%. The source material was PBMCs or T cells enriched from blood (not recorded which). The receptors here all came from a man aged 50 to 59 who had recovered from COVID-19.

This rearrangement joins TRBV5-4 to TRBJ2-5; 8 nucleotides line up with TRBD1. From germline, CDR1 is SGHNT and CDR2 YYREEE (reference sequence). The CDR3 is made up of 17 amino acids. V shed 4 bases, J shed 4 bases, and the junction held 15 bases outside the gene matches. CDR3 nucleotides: TGTGCCAGCAGCCCGCCCATGACAGGGGCAGGGGGAGAGACCCAGTACTTC. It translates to CASSPPMTGAGGETQYF.

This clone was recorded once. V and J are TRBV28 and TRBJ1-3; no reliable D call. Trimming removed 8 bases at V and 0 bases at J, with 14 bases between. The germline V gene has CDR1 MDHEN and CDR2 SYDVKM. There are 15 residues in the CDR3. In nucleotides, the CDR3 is TGTGCCAGCCGATTGTACGCAGGCTCTGGAAACACCATATATTTT. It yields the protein CASRLYAGSGNTIYF.

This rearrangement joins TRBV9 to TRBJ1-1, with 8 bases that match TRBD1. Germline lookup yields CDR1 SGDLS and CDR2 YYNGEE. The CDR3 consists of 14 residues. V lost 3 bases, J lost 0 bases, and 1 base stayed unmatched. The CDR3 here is CASSADRVNTEAFF. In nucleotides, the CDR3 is TGTGCCAGCAGCGCGGACAGGGTGAACACTGAAGCTTTCTTT.

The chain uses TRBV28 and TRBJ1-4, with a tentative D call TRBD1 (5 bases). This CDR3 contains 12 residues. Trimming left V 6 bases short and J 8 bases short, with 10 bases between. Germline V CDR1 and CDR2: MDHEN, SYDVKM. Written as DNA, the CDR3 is TGTGCCAGCAGCTGGGGGGGGGAAAAACTGTTTTTT. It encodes CASSWGGEKLFF.

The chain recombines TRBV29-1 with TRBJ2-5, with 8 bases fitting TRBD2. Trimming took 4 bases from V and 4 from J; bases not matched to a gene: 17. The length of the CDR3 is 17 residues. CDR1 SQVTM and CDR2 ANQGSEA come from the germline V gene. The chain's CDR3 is CSVAPLRSSGGGETQYF. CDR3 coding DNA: TGCAGCGTTGCTCCCCTGCGAAGTTCCGGGGGGGGAGAGACCCAGTACTTC.

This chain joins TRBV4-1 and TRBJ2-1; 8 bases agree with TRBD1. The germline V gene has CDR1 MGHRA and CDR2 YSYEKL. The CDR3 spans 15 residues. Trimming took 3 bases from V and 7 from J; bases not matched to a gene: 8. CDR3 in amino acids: CASSQPGQAKNEQFF. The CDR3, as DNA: TGCGCCAGCAGCCAGCCGGGACAGGCAAAGAATGAGCAGTTCTTC.

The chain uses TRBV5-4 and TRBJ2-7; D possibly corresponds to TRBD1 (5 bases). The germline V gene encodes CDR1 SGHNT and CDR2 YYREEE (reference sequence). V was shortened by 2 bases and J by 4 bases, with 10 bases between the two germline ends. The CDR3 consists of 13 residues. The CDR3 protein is CASSLIGQYEQYF. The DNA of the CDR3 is TGTGCCAGCAGCTTAATAGGACAATACGAGCAGTACTTC.

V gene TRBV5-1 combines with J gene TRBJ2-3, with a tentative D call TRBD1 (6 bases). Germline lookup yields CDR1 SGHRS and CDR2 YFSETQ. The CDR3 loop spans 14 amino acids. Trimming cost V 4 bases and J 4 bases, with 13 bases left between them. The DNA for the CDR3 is TGCGCCAGCAGCGCGACAGGAGGTGCAGATACGCAGTATTTT. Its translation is CASSATGGADTQYF. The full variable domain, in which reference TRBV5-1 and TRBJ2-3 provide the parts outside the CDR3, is KAGVTQTPRYLIKTRGQQVTLSCSPISGHRSVSWYQQTPGQGLQFLFEYFSETQRNKGNFPGRFSGRQFSNSRSEMNVSTLELGDSALYLCASSATGGADTQYFGPGTRLTVL.

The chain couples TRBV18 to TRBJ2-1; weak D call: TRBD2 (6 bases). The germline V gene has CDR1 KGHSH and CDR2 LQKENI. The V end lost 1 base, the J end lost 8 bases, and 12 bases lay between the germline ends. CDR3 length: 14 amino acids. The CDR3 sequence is CASSPLSGVDEQFF. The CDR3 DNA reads TGTGCCAGCTCACCACTCTCGGGGGTGGATGAGCAGTTCTTC.

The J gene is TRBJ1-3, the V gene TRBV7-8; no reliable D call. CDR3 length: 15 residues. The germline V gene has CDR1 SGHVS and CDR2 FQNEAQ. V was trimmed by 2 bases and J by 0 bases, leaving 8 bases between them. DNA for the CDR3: TGTGCCAGCAGCTTAACAGAGCTCTCTGGAAACACCATATATTTT. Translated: CASSLTELSGNTIYF. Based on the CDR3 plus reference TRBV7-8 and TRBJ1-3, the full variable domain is GAGVSQSPRYKVAKRGQDVALRCDPISGHVSLFWYQQALGQGPEFLTYFQNEAQLDKSGLPSDRFFAERPEGSVSTLKIQRTQQEDSAVYLCASSLTELSGNTIYFGEGSWLTVV.

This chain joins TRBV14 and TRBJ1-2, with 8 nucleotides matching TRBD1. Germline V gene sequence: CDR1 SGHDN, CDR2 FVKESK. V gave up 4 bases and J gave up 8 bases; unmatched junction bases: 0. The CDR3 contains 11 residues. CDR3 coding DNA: TGTGCCAGCAGCCCAGGGGGCGGCTACACCTTC. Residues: CASSPGGGYTF.

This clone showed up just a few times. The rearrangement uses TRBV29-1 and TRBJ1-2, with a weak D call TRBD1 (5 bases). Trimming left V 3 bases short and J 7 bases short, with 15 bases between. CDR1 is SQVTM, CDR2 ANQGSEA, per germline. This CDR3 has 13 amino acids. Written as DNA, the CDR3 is TGCAGCGTTGAGGGCAGGGATTCGGCTGGCTACACCTTC. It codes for CSVEGRDSAGYTF.

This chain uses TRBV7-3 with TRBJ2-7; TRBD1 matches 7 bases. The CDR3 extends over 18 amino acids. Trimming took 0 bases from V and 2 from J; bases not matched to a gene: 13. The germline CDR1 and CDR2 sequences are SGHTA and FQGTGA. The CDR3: CASSLTAWVGDRPYEQYF. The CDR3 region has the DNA TGTGCCAGCAGCTTAACGGCCTGGGTCGGGGACAGACCCTACGAGCAGTACTTC. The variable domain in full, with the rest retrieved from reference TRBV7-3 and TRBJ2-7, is GAGVSQTPSNKVTEKGKYVELRCDPISGHTALYWYRQSLGQGPEFLIYFQGTGAADDSGLPNDRFFAVRPEGSVSTLKIQRTERGDSAVYLCASSLTAWVGDRPYEQYFGPGTRLTVT.

Written as DNA, the CDR3 is TGTGCCAGCAGCTTAGTAGAGGGGAGGCCTGAAGCTTTCTTT. Translated: CASSLVEGRPEAFF. The gene calls are TRBV7-9 and TRBJ1-1, with a weak D call TRBD1 (5 bases). The CDR3 contains 14 residues. V was cut by 1 base and J by 6 bases, with 12 bases left in between. CDR1 SEHNR and CDR2 FQNEAQ come from the germline V gene (reference sequence).

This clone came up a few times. In DNA form, the CDR3 reads TGTGCCAGCAGTGGGACAGGGGGCTATGGCTACACCTTC. Translated, it gives CASSGTGGYGYTF. This rearrangement joins TRBV27 to TRBJ1-2; 11 nucleotides align to TRBD1. Germline CDR1 reads MNHEY; CDR2 reads SMNVEV (reference sequence). This CDR3 is 13 amino acids long. V lost 5 bases, J lost 4 bases, and 0 bases stayed unmatched.

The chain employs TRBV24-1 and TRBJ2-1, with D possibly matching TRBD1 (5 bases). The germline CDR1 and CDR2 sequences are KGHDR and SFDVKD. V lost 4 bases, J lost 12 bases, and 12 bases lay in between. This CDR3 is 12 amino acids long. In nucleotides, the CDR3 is TGTGCCACCAGTGAAGCAGGGTTAGGGCAGTTCTTC. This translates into CATSEAGLGQFF.

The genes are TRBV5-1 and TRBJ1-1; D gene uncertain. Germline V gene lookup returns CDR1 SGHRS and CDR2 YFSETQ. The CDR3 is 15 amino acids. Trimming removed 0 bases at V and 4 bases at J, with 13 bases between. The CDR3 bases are TGCGCCAGCAGCTTGGACGAGGGCCGGGGCACTGAAGCTTTCTTT. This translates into CASSLDEGRGTEAFF.

Written as DNA, the CDR3 is TGTGCCAGCAGCTTATCTGGCGGGGCCAAAAACATTCAGTACTTC. It translates to CASSLSGGAKNIQYF. The V call is TRBV7-2, the J call TRBJ2-4; tentative D call: TRBD2 (5 bases). The CDR3 extends over 15 amino acids. Deletions cut 2 bases from V and 1 base from J, with 9 bases between. Per germline, CDR1 SGHTA and CDR2 FQGNSA.

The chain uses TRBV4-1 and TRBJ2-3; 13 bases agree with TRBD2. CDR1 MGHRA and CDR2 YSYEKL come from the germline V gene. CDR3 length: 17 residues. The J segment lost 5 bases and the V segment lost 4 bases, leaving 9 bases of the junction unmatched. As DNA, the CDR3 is TGCGCCAGCAGCCCTCTTACTAGCGGGGGGGCCGTAGATACGCAGTATTTT. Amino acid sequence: CASSPLTSGGAVDTQYF.

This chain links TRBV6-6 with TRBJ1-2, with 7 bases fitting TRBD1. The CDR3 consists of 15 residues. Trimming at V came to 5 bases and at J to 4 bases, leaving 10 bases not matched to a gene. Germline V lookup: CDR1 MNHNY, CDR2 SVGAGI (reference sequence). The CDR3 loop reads CASSPMPDRVYGYTF. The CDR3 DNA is TGTGCCAGCAGTCCAATGCCAGACAGGGTCTATGGCTACACCTTC.

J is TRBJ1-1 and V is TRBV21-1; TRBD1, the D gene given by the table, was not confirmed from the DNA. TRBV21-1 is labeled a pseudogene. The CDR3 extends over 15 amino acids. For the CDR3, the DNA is TGTGCCAGCAGCAAAGATAACAGAATGAACACTGAAGCTTTCTTT. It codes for CASSKDNRMNTEAFF.